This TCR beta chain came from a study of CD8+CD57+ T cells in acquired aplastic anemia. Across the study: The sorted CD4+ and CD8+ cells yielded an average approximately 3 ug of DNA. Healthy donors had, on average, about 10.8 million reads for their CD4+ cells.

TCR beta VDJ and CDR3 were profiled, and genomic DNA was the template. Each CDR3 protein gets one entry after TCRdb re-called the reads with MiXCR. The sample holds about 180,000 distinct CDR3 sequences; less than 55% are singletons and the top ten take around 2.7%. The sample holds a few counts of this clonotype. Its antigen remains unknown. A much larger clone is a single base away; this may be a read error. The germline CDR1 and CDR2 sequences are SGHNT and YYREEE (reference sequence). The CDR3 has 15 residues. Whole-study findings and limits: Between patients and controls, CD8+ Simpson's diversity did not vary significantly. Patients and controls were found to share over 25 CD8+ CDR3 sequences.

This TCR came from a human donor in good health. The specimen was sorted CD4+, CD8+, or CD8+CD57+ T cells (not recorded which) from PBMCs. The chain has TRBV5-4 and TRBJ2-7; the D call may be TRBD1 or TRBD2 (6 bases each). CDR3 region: CACSPGGGIQYEQYF. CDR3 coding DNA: TGTGCCTGCAGCCCCGGAGGGGGAATACAATACGAGCAGTACTTC.